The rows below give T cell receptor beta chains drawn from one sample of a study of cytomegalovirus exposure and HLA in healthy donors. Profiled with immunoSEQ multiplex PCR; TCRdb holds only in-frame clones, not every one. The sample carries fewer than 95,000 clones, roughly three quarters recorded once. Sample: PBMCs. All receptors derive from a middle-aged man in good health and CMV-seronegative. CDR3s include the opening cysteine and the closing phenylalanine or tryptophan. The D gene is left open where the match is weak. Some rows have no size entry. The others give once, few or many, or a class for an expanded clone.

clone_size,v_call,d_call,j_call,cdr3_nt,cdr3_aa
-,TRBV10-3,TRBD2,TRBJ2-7,TGTGCCATCAGTGAGAGGCTAGCGGCCAACTACGAGCAGTACTTC,CAISERLAANYEQYF
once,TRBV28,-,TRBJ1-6,TGTGCCAGCAGTTTAGGGACAAATAATTCACCCCTCCACTTT,CASSLGTNNSPLHF
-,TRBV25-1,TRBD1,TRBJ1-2,TGTGCCAGCAGTGAATCAGGGACAGGGCTCTATGGCTACACCTTC,CASSESGTGLYGYTF
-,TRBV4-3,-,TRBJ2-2,TGCGCCAGCAGCCATGGGCAGAGTACCGGGGAGCTGTTTTTT,CASSHGQSTGELFF
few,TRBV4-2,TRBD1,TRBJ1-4,TGTGCCAGCAGCCAAATGGGACAGAAACTGTTTTTT,CASSQMGQKLFF
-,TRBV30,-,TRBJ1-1,TGTGCCTGCATCCAAATCGCGTCGTGGGCTTTCTTT,CACIQIASWAFF
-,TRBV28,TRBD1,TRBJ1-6,TGTGCCAGCCAACCCAGGGACAGCTATAATTCACCCCTCCACTTT,CASQPRDSYNSPLHF
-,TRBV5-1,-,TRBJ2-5,TGCGCCAGCAGCAATCGGGGACAAGAGACCCAGTACTTC,CASSNRGQETQYF
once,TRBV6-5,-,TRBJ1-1,TGTGCCAGCAGAACGACAGCCTTGAACACTGAAGCTTTCTTT,CASRTTALNTEAFF
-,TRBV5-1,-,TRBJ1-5,TGCGCCAGCAGCTTTACAGGAGGGGACAATCAGCCCCAGCATTTT,CASSFTGGDNQPQHF
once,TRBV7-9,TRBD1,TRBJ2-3,TGTGCCAGCAGCCCCTCCAGGGGGACCTTCGCAGATACGCAGTATTTT,CASSPSRGTFADTQYF
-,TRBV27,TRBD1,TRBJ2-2,TGTGCCAGCAGTTACCACCGGGACAGTCCGTGGGAGCTGTTTTTT,CASSYHRDSPWELFF
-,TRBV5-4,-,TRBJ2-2,TGTGCCAGCAGAAGGGACTTTTCGAACACCGGGGAGCTGTTTTTT,CASRRDFSNTGELFF
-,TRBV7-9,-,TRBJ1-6,TGTGCCAGCAGCTTCTTAGGGGGAACTTTGAATTCACCCCTCCACTTT,CASSFLGGTLNSPLHF
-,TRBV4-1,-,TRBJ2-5,TGCGCCAGCAGCCTCCTGGGGAGTGGGGGGAAGGAGACCCAGTACTTC,CASSLLGSGGKETQYF
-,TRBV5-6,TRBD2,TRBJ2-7,TGTGCCAGCAGCTTAACTAGCGGGGTTGCCTACGAGCAGTACTTC,CASSLTSGVAYEQYF
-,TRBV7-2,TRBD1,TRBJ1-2,TGTGCCAGCAGCCCAGGGGGTACGATTGACTATGGCTACACCTTC,CASSPGGTIDYGYTF
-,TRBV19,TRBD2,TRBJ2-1,TGTGCCAGTAGTCCTACGGGCGGGCTAGCGGTGAAGCAGTTCTTC,CASSPTGGLAVKQFF
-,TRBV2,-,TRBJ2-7,TGTGCCAGCAGCGTCCTCAGAACCTACGAGCAGTACTTC,CASSVLRTYEQYF
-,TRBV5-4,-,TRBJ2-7,TGTGCCAGCAGCGCTATCCCGACGGGGGAGCAGTACTTC,CASSAIPTGEQYF
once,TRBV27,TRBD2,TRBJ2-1,TGTGCCAGCAGCCCCGGGACTAGGGGAAACAATGAGCAGTTCTTC,CASSPGTRGNNEQFF
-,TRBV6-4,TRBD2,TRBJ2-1,TGTGCCAGCAGTGAAGCAGCGGGGGATTACAATGAGCAGTTCTTC,CASSEAAGDYNEQFF
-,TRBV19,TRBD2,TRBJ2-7,TGTGCCAGTAGTATCCCTAGCGGGGCTTCCTACGAGCAGTACTTC,CASSIPSGASYEQYF
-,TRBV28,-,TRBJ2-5,TGTGCCAGCAGCATCCCTCCCTCAGCGGCCCAGAACTTC,CASSIPPSAAQNF
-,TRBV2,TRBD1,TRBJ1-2,TGTGCCAGCAGTGCCCGGACAGGGTCCCGCTTCCCCACCTTC,CASSARTGSRFPTF
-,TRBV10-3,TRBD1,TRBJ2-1,TGTGCCATCAGTGAGTCAGGGGGCGCGGACAATGAGCAGTTCTTC,CAISESGGADNEQFF
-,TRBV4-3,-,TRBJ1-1,TGCGCCAGCAGCCAAGATATGGGGTGGGAGACTGAAGCTTTCTTT,CASSQDMGWETEAFF
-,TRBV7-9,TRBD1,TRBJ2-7,TGTGCCAGCAGCTCGACAGGGGGCGAGCAGTACTTC,CASSSTGGEQYF
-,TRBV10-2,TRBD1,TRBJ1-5,TGCGCCAGCAGTACGCGGGAGGGGGCCAATCAGCCCCAGCATTTT,CASSTREGANQPQHF
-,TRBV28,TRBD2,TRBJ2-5,TGTGCCAGCATGAGGCTAGCGGGGCCAGAGACCCAGTACTTC,CASMRLAGPETQYF
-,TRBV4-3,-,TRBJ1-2,TGCGCCAGCAGCCAAGATCCCGGGGGAGCTAACTATGGCTACACCTTC,CASSQDPGGANYGYTF
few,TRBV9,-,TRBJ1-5,TGTGCCAGCAGCGTAGATGGGGCTGGTCAGCCCCAGCATTTT,CASSVDGAGQPQHF
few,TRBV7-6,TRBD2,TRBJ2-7,TGTGCCAGCAGCCCCCAGATCAGGGGACTCCTAGCGGGGAACTCCTACGAGCAGTACTTC,CASSPQIRGLLAGNSYEQYF
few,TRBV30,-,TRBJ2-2,TGTGCCTGGAGTGAAACAGGGCCCGGGGAGCTGTTTTTT,CAWSETGPGELFF
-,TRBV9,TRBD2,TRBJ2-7,TGTGCCAGCAGCACCGCGGGGGGGCCGGGGGAGCAGTACTTC,CASSTAGGPGEQYF
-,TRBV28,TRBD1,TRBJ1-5,TGTGCCAGCTATCTAACAGGGGCGGTAAGGCAGCCCCAGCATTTT,CASYLTGAVRQPQHF
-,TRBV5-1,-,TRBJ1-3,TGCGCCAGCATCGGGACAACGATCTCTGGAAACACCATATATTTT,CASIGTTISGNTIYF
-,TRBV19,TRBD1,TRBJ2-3,TGTGCCAGTAGTATTTTCAGGGGGAAAGATACGCAGTATTTT,CASSIFRGKDTQYF
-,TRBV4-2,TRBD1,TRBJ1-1,TGTGCCAGCAGCCACGGACAGGGGACTGAAGCTTTCTTT,CASSHGQGTEAFF
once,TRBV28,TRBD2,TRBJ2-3,TGTGCCAGCAGGCTTGACTTAGCGGGTAGCACAGATACGCAGTATTTT,CASRLDLAGSTDTQYF
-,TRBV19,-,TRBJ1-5,TGTGCCAGTAGTATCAGGGATGCTCAGCCCCAGCATTTT,CASSIRDAQPQHF
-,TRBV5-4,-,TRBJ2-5,TGTGCCAGCAGCGTACAGGGGGAGGGTTACGTAGAGACCCAGTACTTC,CASSVQGEGYVETQYF
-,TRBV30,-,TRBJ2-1,TGTGCCTGGAGTCCTCGGGATGAGCAGTTCTTC,CAWSPRDEQFF
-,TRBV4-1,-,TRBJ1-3,TGCGCCAGCAGCCAAGAGACCACAGGGTCGGGAAACACCATATATTTT,CASSQETTGSGNTIYF
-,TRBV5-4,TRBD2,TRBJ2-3,TGTGCCAGCAGCTCGGGACTAGCGGGGATGACAGATACGCAGTATTTT,CASSSGLAGMTDTQYF
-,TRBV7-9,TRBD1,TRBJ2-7,TGTGCCAGCAGCCCGAGGGACAGGGCACCCTCCTACGAGCAGTACTTC,CASSPRDRAPSYEQYF
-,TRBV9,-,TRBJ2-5,TGTGCCAGCAGCGTAGAGGGCCACATGGGAGAGCAGTACTTC,CASSVEGHMGEQYF
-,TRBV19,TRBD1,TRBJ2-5,TGTGCCAGTAGTACTCAGGGACAGGGTGTAGAGACCCAGTACTTC,CASSTQGQGVETQYF
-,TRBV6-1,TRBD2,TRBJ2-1,TGTGCCAGCAGTGGGATAGCGGGGGGGAGGAATGAGCAGTTCTTC,CASSGIAGGRNEQFF
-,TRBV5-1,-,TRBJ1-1,TGCGCCAGCAGCACCCCTGTGGCAGGGGACACTGAAGCTTTCTTT,CASSTPVAGDTEAFF
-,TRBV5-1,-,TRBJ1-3,TGCGCCAGCAGCTTGTCCACTACTGGAAACACCATATATTTT,CASSLSTTGNTIYF
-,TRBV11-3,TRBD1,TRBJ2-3,TGTGCCAGCAGCGCCGGGACAGGGGTTGCAGATACGCAGTATTTT,CASSAGTGVADTQYF
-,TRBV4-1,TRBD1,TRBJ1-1,TGCGCCAGCAGCCAAGGGACAGGGGGCTGGAGTAGCACTGAAGCTTTCTTT,CASSQGTGGWSSTEAFF